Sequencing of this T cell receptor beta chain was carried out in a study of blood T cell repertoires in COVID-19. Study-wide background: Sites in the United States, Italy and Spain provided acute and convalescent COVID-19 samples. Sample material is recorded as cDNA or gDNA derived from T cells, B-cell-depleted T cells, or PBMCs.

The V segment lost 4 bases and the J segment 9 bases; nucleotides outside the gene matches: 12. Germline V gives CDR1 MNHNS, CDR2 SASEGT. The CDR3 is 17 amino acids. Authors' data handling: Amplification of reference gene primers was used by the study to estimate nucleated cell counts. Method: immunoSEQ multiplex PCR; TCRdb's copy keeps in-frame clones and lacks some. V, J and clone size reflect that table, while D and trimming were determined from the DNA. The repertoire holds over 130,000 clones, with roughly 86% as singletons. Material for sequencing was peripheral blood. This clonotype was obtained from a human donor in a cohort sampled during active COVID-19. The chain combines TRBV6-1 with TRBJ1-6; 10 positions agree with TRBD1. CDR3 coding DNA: TGTGCCAGCAGTGTGACAGGGGGCACGGCAGGGAGTTCACCCCTCCACTTT. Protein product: CASSVTGGTAGSSPLHF.